This T cell receptor beta chain was observed in a study of blood T cells in healthy people across ages. With a J-beta primer mix and a sample-barcoded 5' primer, a second PCR ran 7 to 11 cycles. TCRdb independently ran MiXCR on the 5' RACE reads; one entry per CDR3 protein. The table has over a million distinct CDR3 sequences, roughly 24% seen once; the top ten hold approximately 0.7%. The same data also contributed to another study, on T cells of mothers and their children.

The source is a girl aged 2 to 10 in good health. Sequencing was carried out using blood.

The CDR3 is CASSYLQGTGELFF. CDR3 sequence (DNA): TGTGCCAGCAGTTACCTCCAGGGGACCGGGGAGCTGTTTTTT. The chain recombines TRBV6-5 with TRBJ2-2; possible D gene TRBD1, 6 bases. Per the germline V gene, CDR1 is MNHEY and CDR2 is SVGAGI. The CDR3 runs 14 residues. V shed 2 bases and J shed 5 bases, with 9 bases lying between them.